This T cell receptor (beta chain) was found in a study of CD8 T cells in ankylosing spondylitis. The authors made TCR beta libraries by quantitative 5'-RACE with molecular barcodes. One entry per CDR3 protein, called by TCRdb with MiXCR from the 5' RACE reads. This sample has about 450,000 distinct CDR3 sequences, with approximately 26% found just once. The CDR3 has 17 amino acids. In germline, CDR1 is KGHDR, CDR2 SFDVKD. The V gene end was trimmed by 2 bases and the J gene end by 0 bases; junction bases not matched to a gene: 5. Study-wide results and caveats: The clones that were linked to disease were reported to be significantly enriched in matched synovial fluid samples from ankylosing spondylitis patients. Earlier literature documents some of the motif variants in reactive arthritis synovial fluid and blood. Blood of patients with ankylosing spondylitis appeared to be characterized by a TCR beta motif of eight highly homologous variants. Disease-associated clones were CD8+ and fairly uncommon in peripheral blood.

Comments on this clonotype: The antigen is unknown.

Material for sequencing was blood, either unsorted or a sorted T cell fraction (not recorded which). V usage is TRBV24-1 and J usage is TRBJ2-1; 8 bases map to TRBD2. The sequence came from a male donor with ankylosing spondylitis. The CDR3 region has the DNA TGTGCCACCAGTGATTCCACACTAGCGGCCTCCTACAATGAGCAGTTCTTC. Translating it yields CATSDSTLAASYNEQFF.